The 20 T cell receptor beta chains presented below share a single source sample, sequenced in a study of T cell responses to AZD1222 COVID-19 vaccine. Assay: immunoSEQ multiplex PCR; the TCRdb copy retains only in-frame clones and omits some. The data contain 150,000 to 160,000 clones, roughly nine tenths of them singletons. The material was peripheral blood, obtained on day 0 of MenACWY control vaccination. The receptors were sampled from an adult in good health.

This chain connects TRBV24-1 to TRBJ2-2; 13 bases agree with TRBD2. Germline CDR1 and CDR2: KGHDR and SFDVKD. This CDR3 is 16 amino acids long. After removal of 4 bases from V and 6 bases from J, the junction contained 4 bases not matched to a gene. The CDR3 loop reads CATSDRTSGRAGELFF. DNA for the CDR3: TGTGCCACCAGTGACCGCACTAGCGGGAGGGCCGGGGAGCTGTTTTTT.

This chain connects TRBV9 to TRBJ1-1; TRBD1 is a possible D gene (5 bases). This CDR3 contains 14 residues. The germline V and J ends were trimmed by 2 bases and 8 bases, with 16 bases remaining between them. The germline CDR1 and CDR2 sequences are SGDLS and YYNGEE. The CDR3, as DNA: TGTGCCAGCAGCGTCGGGACTCCCCCAGGCGAAGCTTTCTTT. Translated, it gives CASSVGTPPGEAFF.

This chain links TRBV6-5 with TRBJ1-2, with D possibly matching TRBD1 (6 bases). The CDR3 is made up of 14 amino acids. CDR1 is MNHEY, CDR2 SVGAGI, per germline. V lost 5 bases and J 6 bases, leaving 16 bases between the germline ends. Here the CDR3 reads CASSPTGPLNGYTF. Written as DNA, the CDR3 is TGTGCCAGCAGTCCGACAGGTCCGCTGAATGGCTACACCTTC.

The chain has TRBV2 and TRBJ2-7, with TRBD1 matching 7 bases. Germline trimming cut 4 bases from V and 1 base from J; bases unmatched to any gene: 4. Germline V gene data show CDR1 as SNHLY and CDR2 as FYNNEI. CDR3 length: 14 amino acids. CDR3 sequence reads: CASSVRQGSYEQYV. In nucleotides, the CDR3 is TGTGCCAGCAGTGTGAGACAGGGATCCTACGAGCAGTACGTC.

The table lists this clone with a count of one. This chain links TRBV2 with TRBJ1-2; D not resolved. V was cut by 0 bases and J by 6 bases, with 8 bases left in between. The CDR3 is made up of 13 amino acids. The V gene's germline CDR1 is SNHLY and CDR2 FYNNEI. The CDR3 DNA is TGTGCCAGCAGTGAAGCGATGGGGAATGGCTACACCTTC. This sequence encodes CASSEAMGNGYTF.

The rearrangement joins TRBV29-1 to TRBJ2-7; 8 bases are a match to TRBD1. The CDR3 has 12 amino acids. CDR1 SQVTM and CDR2 ANQGSEA come from the germline V gene. V shed 7 bases, J shed 3 bases, and the junction held 5 bases outside the gene matches. In DNA form, the CDR3 reads TGCAGCGCACGACAGGGGATCTACGAGCAGTACTTC. Protein sequence: CSARQGIYEQYF.

This clone has only a few counts. The rearrangement joins TRBV9 to TRBJ1-2, with D perhaps TRBD1 (5 bases). The germline CDR1 and CDR2 sequences are SGDLS and YYNGEE. The CDR3 has 14 amino acids. Trimming cost V 4 bases and J 8 bases, with 18 bases left between them. In DNA, the CDR3 is TGTGCCAGCAGCCCGGGGACCCAGTTCGGGGGCTACACCTTC. It specifies CASSPGTQFGGYTF.

V usage is TRBV5-1 and J usage is TRBJ1-4, with D maybe TRBD1 (6 bases). CDR1 SGHRS and CDR2 YFSETQ come from the germline V gene. The CDR3 runs 15 residues. Trimming stripped 4 bases from V and 2 bases from J, with 12 bases between. In DNA, the CDR3 is TGCGCCAGCAGCCTACAGGGAGCTACTAATGAAAAACTGTTTTTT. Protein product: CASSLQGATNEKLFF.

The chain carries TRBV29-1 and TRBJ2-3; TRBD2 matches at 7 bases. This CDR3 spans 13 amino acids. V dropped 8 bases and J dropped 2; count of bases not matched to a gene: 7. Germline values: CDR1 SQVTM, CDR2 ANQGSEA. The chain's CDR3 is CSYGGGNTDTQYF. The CDR3 region has the DNA TGCAGCTACGGGGGAGGGAACACAGATACGCAGTATTTT.

This chain connects TRBV28 to TRBJ1-3, with D maybe TRBD1 (6 bases). The V end lost 3 bases, the J end lost 4 bases, and 10 bases lay between the germline ends. The CDR3 runs to 14 residues. Germline assignment: CDR1 MDHEN and CDR2 SYDVKM. This CDR3 is CASSFSRGGNTIYF. The CDR3 DNA sequence: TGTGCCAGCAGTTTTAGCAGGGGCGGAAACACCATATATTTT.

This clone was detected a few times. This chain uses TRBV3-1 (or the pseudogene TRBV3-2) with TRBJ2-3; TRBD2 aligns across 8 bases. CDR1 is LGHDT, CDR2 YNNKEL, per germline (reference sequence). Losses at the gene ends were 4 bases for V and 2 bases for J; bases not matched to a gene: 2. The CDR3 extends over 14 amino acids. In DNA form, the CDR3 reads TGTGCCAGCAGCCTAGCGGGGAACACAGATACGCAGTATTTT. As protein: CASSLAGNTDTQYF.

The rearrangement uses TRBV25-1 and TRBJ2-1; D remains ambiguous. The CDR3 runs to 15 residues. Germline assignment: CDR1 MGHDK and CDR2 SYGVNS. Trimming left V 7 bases short and J 5 bases short, with 18 bases between. This CDR3 is CASKGFGTANNEQFF. The CDR3 nucleotides are TGTGCCAGCAAAGGGTTCGGAACAGCCAACAATGAGCAGTTCTTC.

The gene calls are TRBV20-1 and TRBJ1-6, with 12 nucleotides matching TRBD1. V was clipped by 5 bases and J by 8 bases; unmatched bases: 16. Germline CDR1 is DFQATT and CDR2 is SNEGSKA (reference sequence). CDR3 size: 18 residues. CDR3 amino acids: CSAGARDRGLRFDSPLHF. The CDR3 region has the DNA TGCAGTGCTGGTGCCCGGGACAGGGGGCTGCGGTTTGATTCACCCCTCCACTTT.

V usage is TRBV11-3 and J usage is TRBJ2-7; D is undetermined. This CDR3 comprises 15 residues. Germline V gene sequence: CDR1 SGHNT, CDR2 YENEEA. With 5 bases removed from V and 0 bases from J, the gap between germline ends came to 14 bases. CDR3 in amino acids: CASSLGRSSSYEQYF. The CDR3 nucleotides read TGTGCCAGCAGCCTAGGACGGTCAAGCTCCTACGAGCAGTACTTC.

CDR3 sequence reads: CASSQNRDMNTEAFF. CDR3 DNA sequence: TGTGCCAGCTCACAAAATAGGGACATGAACACTGAAGCTTTCTTT. The chain is built from TRBV18 and TRBJ1-1; maybe TRBD1 (6 bases). CDR3 length: 15 amino acids. The germline V gene has CDR1 KGHSH and CDR2 LQKENI. The V end lost 4 bases, the J end lost 0 bases, and 12 bases lay between the germline ends.

The J gene is TRBJ2-3, the V gene TRBV3-1 (or the pseudogene TRBV3-2), with 8 bases aligning to TRBD2. Germline lookup yields CDR1 LGHDT and CDR2 YNNKEL (reference sequence). With V trimmed by 0 bases and J by 2 bases, 7 bases remained unmatched. The CDR3 contains 17 residues. The CDR3 DNA reads as TGTGCCAGCAGCCAAGATAGGACTAGCCGTAACACAGATACGCAGTATTTT. Translated: CASSQDRTSRNTDTQYF.

The chain recombines TRBV6-2 or TRBV6-3 with TRBJ1-2; D is possibly TRBD1 (5 bases). This CDR3 region has 13 residues. From germline, CDR1 is MNHEY and CDR2 SVGEGT. Trimming took off 4 bases at V and 2 bases at J, with 8 bases between the two ends. CDR3 protein: CASSWRGNYGYTF. CDR3 bases: TGTGCCAGCAGTTGGCGGGGGAACTATGGCTACACCTTC.

This sequence joins TRBV5-1 and TRBJ1-2; a possible D gene is TRBD1 (6 bases). The ends were cut back, 0 bases at V and 1 base at J, with 16 bases in the middle. CDR3 length: 17 amino acids. The germline CDR1 and CDR2 sequences are SGHRS and YFSETQ. The CDR3 region is CASSLAEDRQYNYGYTF. CDR3 in DNA: TGCGCCAGCAGCTTGGCTGAGGACAGACAATATAACTATGGCTACACCTTC.

The gene calls are TRBV7-2 and TRBJ2-2; no clear D gene. The CDR3 contains 15 residues. Germline assignment: CDR1 SGHTA and CDR2 FQGNSA. Trimming cost V 2 bases and J 5 bases, with 12 bases left between them. CDR3: CASSLSIIRTGELFF. The CDR3 DNA reads as TGTGCCAGCAGCTTAAGCATTATAAGAACCGGGGAGCTGTTTTTT.

The V call is TRBV2, the J call TRBJ1-2, with TRBD1 matching over 12 bases. V gave up 3 bases and J gave up 4 bases; unmatched junction bases: 9. CDR3 length: 17 amino acids. Germline CDR1 SNHLY, CDR2 FYNNEI. The CDR3 region is CASSEGTGGVLGYGYTF. The CDR3 DNA reads TGTGCCAGCAGTGAGGGGACAGGGGGCGTCCTGGGCTATGGCTACACCTTC.